This T cell receptor (beta chain) was recovered during a study of blood T cell repertoires in COVID-19. For the study at large: Samples taken during acute and convalescent COVID-19 were collected in the United States, Italy and Spain. From T cells, B-cell-depleted T cells, or PBMCs came the material, which was cDNA or gDNA.

The CDR3 covers 15 residues. The germline V gene encodes CDR1 GTSNPN and CDR2 SVGIG (reference sequence). Trimming left V 0 bases short and J 5 bases short, with 15 bases between. Original processing methods: It was from reference gene primer amplification that nucleated cell counts were estimated. Generated by immunoSEQ multiplex PCR, the TCRdb table keeps only in-frame clones and is missing some. V and J calls plus clone size are reproduced from that table; the DNA served to infer D and trimming. The sample has about 200,000 clones; almost 90% are singletons. Sequencing input: peripheral blood. This sequence originates from a man aged 45-65 years with acute or convalescent COVID-19. The genes are TRBV30 and TRBJ2-3; tentatively, D is TRBD2 (6 bases). DNA of the CDR3: TGTGCCTGGAGTGTAACCGGGGGTCCACAAGATACGCAGTATTTT. Protein: CAWSVTGGPQDTQYF. The variable domain in full, with the rest retrieved from reference TRBV30 and TRBJ2-3, is SQTIHQWPATLVQPVGSPLSLECTVEGTSNPNLYWYRQAAGRGLQLLFYSVGIGQISSEVPQNLSASRPQDRQFILSSKKLLLSDSGFYLCAWSVTGGPQDTQYFGPGTRLTVL.